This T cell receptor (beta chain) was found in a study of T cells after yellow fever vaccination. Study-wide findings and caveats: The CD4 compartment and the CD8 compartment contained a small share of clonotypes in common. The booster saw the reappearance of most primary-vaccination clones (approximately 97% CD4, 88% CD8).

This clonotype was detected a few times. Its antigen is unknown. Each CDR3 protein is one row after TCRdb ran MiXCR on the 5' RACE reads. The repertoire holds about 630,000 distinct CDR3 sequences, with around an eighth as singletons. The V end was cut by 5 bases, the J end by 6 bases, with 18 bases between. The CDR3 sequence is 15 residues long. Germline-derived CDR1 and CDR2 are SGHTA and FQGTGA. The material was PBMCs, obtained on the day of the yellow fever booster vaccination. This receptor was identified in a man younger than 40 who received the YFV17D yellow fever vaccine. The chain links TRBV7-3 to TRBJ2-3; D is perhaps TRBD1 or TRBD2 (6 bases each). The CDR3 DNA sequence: TGTGCCAGCAGCCCGCCGGGGGCGGGGTGGGATACGCAGTATTTT. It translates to CASSPPGAGWDTQYF.